This T cell receptor (beta chain) was obtained from a study of Tregs in tolerant kidney transplant recipients. Study-wide context: Recipients received nonmyeloablative bone marrow transplants from related graft donors, with transient mixed chimerism.

Profiling relied on immunoSEQ multiplex PCR, and the TCRdb table lists in-frame clones only, not all of them. The profile shows 70,000 to 95,000 clones, approximately 90% of them singletons. The V gene's germline CDR1 is SGDLS and CDR2 YYNGEE. Trimming pared 0 bases from V and 3 bases from J, leaving 8 bases between. The CDR3 covers 14 residues. Unstimulated Tregs (CD4+CD25+CD127-) and CD4+CD25- non-Tregs were sorted from PBMCs. The study's findings and limits: The small number of patients limits these findings pending further validation. Tolerant patients' donor-specific Tregs expanded beyond overall Tregs, suggesting antigen-driven growth.

A few counts support this clone. No antigen is known for it. The clonotype originates from a human donor who received a combined kidney and bone marrow transplant. The chain has TRBV9 and TRBJ2-3; D is undetermined. The sample here was Tregs from blood, taken before the transplant. The CDR3 region is CASSVDQGTDTQYF. The CDR3 nucleotides read TGTGCCAGCAGCGTAGACCAAGGGACAGATACGCAGTATTTT.